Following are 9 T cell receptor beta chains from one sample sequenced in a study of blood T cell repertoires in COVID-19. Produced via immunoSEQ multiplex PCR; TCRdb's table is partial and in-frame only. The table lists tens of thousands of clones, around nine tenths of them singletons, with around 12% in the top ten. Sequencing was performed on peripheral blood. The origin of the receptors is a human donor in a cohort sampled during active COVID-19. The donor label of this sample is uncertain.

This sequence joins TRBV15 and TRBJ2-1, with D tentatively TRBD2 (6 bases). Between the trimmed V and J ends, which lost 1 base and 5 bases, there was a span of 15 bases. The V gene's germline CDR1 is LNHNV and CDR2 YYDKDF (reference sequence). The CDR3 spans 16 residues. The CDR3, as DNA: TGTGCCACCAGCAGAGGGAGGGCAGCAGGGAACAATGAGCAGTTCTTC. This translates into CATSRGRAAGNNEQFF.

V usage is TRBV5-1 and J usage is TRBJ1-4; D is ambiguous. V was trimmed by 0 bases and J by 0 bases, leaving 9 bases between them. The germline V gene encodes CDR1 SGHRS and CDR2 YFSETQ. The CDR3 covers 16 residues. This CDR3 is CASSLGSSATNEKLFF. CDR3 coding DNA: TGCGCCAGCAGCTTGGGGTCCAGTGCAACTAATGAAAAACTGTTTTTT.

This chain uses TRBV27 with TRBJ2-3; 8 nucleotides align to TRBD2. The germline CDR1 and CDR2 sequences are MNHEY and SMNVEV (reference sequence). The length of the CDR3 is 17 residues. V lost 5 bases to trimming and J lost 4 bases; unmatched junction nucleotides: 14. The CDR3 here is CASSVYGRGDHSDTQYF. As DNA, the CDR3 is TGTGCCAGCAGTGTTTATGGGCGGGGGGACCATTCAGATACGCAGTATTTT.

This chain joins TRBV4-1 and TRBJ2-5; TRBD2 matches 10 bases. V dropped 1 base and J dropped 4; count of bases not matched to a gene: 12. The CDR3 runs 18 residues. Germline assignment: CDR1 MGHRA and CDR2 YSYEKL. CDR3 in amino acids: CASSQARTSGTFSETQYF. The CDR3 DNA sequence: TGCGCCAGCAGCCAAGCCCGGACTAGCGGAACCTTTTCAGAGACCCAGTACTTC.

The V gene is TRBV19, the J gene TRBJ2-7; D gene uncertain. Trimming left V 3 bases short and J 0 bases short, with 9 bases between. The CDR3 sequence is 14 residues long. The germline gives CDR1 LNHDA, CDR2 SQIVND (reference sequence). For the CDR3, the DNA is TGTGCCAGTAGTATGAGTCTGAACTCCTACGAGCAGTACTTC. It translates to CASSMSLNSYEQYF.

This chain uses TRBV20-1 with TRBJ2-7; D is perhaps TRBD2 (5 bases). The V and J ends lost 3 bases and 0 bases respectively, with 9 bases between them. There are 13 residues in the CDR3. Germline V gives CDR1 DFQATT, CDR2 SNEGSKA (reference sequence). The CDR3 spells CSASRRGSYEQYF. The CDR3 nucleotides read TGCAGTGCTAGTCGCCGGGGCTCCTACGAGCAGTACTTC.

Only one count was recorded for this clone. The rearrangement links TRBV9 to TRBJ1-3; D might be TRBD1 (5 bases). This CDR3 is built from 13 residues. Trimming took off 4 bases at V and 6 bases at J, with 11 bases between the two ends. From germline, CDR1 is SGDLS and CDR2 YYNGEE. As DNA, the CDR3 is TGTGCCAGCAGCCTTGGGGGGGAAAACACCATATATTTT. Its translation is CASSLGGENTIYF.

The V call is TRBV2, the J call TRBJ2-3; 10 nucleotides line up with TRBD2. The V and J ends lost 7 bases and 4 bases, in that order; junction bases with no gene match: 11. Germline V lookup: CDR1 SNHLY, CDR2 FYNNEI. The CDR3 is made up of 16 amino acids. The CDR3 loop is CASTGASGSRSDTQYF. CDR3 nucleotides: TGTGCCAGCACTGGGGCTAGCGGGAGTAGGTCAGATACGCAGTATTTT.

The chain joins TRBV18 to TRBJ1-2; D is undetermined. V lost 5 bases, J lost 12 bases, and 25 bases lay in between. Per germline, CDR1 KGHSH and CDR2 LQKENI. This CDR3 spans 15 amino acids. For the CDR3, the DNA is TGTGCCAGCTCATCAAGGACGGCAGCCGGGATTAAAGACACCTTC. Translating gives CASSSRTAAGIKDTF.